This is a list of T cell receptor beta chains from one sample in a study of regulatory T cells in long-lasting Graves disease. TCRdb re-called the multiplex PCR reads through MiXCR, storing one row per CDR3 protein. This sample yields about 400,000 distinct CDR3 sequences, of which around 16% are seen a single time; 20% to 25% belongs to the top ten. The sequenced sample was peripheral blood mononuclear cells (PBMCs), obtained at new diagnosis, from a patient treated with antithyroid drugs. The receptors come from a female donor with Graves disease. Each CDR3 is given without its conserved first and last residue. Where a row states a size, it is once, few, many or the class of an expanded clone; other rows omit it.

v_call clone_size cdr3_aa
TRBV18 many ASSPNTDTEAF
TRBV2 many ASSVQGAQETQY
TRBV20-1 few SARDWSSGLAGELF
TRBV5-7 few ASNLDRGLNEQF
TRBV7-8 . ASSLPGQRTDTQF
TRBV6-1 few ASRQPTGNEQF
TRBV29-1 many SVVAGSTDTQY
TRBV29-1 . SVGIRLAEQETQY
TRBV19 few ASSIGDRQPQH
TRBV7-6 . ASSYGLAVYNEQF